The 10 T cell receptor beta chains below all came from one sample that was sequenced in a study of blood T cell repertoires in COVID-19. Using immunoSEQ multiplex PCR, the repertoire was profiled, and TCRdb retains in-frame clones only, with some absent. There are roughly 160,000 clones in the sample; 80% to 85% occur only once, and approximately 11% lies in the top ten. Source material: peripheral blood. These receptors were taken from a man aged 70-80 years with active or convalescent COVID-19.

The gene calls are TRBV9 and TRBJ1-5, with 9 bases lining up with TRBD1. The junction had 10 bases not matched to a gene; V was cut back by 3 bases and J by 6 bases. The CDR3 covers 16 residues. CDR1 and CDR2 (germline): SGDLS, YYNGEE. This CDR3 reads CASSASGTGFGQPQHF. The CDR3 region has the DNA TGTGCCAGCAGCGCATCCGGGACAGGGTTCGGTCAGCCCCAGCATTTT.

The J gene is TRBJ1-1, the V gene TRBV7-2, with a weak D call TRBD1 (5 bases). Germline lookup yields CDR1 SGHTA and CDR2 FQGNSA. The CDR3 runs to 14 residues. Trimming shortened V by 5 bases and J by 4 bases, and 14 bases separated the two germline ends. CDR3 region: CASSPPAGGTEAFF. CDR3 nucleotides: TGTGCCAGCAGCCCCCCCGCGGGGGGCACTGAAGCTTTCTTT.

The chain links TRBV5-1 to TRBJ2-1, with 9 nucleotides matching TRBD2. Germline CDR1 reads SGHRS; CDR2 reads YFSETQ. This CDR3 contains 15 residues. Unmatched junction bases numbered 6, after V lost 4 bases and J lost 4 bases. The chain's CDR3 is CASSPTSGPYNEQFF. CDR3 sequence (DNA): TGCGCCAGCAGCCCCACTAGCGGGCCTTACAATGAGCAGTTCTTC.

This rearrangement joins TRBV7-2 to TRBJ2-5; 11 bases line up with TRBD2. The V gene's germline CDR1 is SGHTA and CDR2 FQGNSA. After removal of 1 base from V and 3 bases from J, the junction contained 13 bases not matched to a gene. The CDR3 spans 19 residues. The CDR3, as DNA: TGTGCCAGCAGCTTAGACTCCGGGACTAGCGGAGCAGCTAAAGAGACCCAGTACTTC. Translated: CASSLDSGTSGAAKETQYF.

V usage is TRBV10-3 and J usage is TRBJ2-7; tentatively, D is TRBD1 (6 bases). Germline V gene data show CDR1 as ENHRY and CDR2 as SYGVKD. V lost 4 bases to trimming and J lost 0 bases, with 16 bases between them. The CDR3 totals 16 residues. In DNA form, the CDR3 reads TGTGCCATCAGTGCCCCCGTAGGACAGACCTCCTACGAGCAGTACTTC. This translates into CAISAPVGQTSYEQYF.

This clone was picked up a small number of times. The CDR3 DNA reads as TGTGCCAGCAGCTACATACGAGGGCCTTATGGCTACACCTTC. The encoded protein is CASSYIRGPYGYTF. This rearrangement joins TRBV7-9 to TRBJ1-2; D gene uncertain. This CDR3 spans 14 amino acids. Trimming took 4 bases from V and 5 from J, leaving 14 bases between them. Germline CDR1 SEHNR, CDR2 FQNEAQ (reference sequence).

This clone has a handful of counts. The V and J genes are TRBV7-2 and TRBJ2-2, with 8 bases lining up with TRBD1. V was clipped by 5 bases and J by 3 bases; unmatched bases: 5. Germline CDR1 reads SGHTA; CDR2 reads FQGNSA. The CDR3 spans 15 residues. The CDR3 sequence is CASSPQGADTGELFF. The CDR3 bases are TGTGCCAGCAGCCCCCAGGGGGCCGACACCGGGGAGCTGTTTTTT. Using reference TRBV7-2 and TRBJ2-2 for the parts outside the CDR3, the full variable domain is GAGVSQSPSNKVTEKGKDVELRCDPISGHTALYWYRQSLGQGLEFLIYFQGNSAPDKSGLPSDRFSAERTGGSVSTLTIQRTQQEDSAVYLCASSPQGADTGELFFGEGSRLTVL.

This clone was recorded only once. The chain has TRBV5-1 and TRBJ2-7; maybe TRBD2 (6 bases). The CDR3 extends over 14 amino acids. Trimming removed 4 bases at V and 6 bases at J, with 17 bases between. Germline V gives CDR1 SGHRS, CDR2 YFSETQ. The CDR3 bases are TGCGCCAGCAGCCCAGACGCGGAGGGGATCGAGCAGTACTTC. Its translation is CASSPDAEGIEQYF.

This clone was observed a handful of times. The chain couples TRBV7-9 to TRBJ2-5; 9 positions match TRBD1. This CDR3 is built from 16 residues. In germline, CDR1 is SEHNR, CDR2 FQNEAQ (reference sequence). J gave up 3 bases and V 5 bases, and 10 bases lay outside the gene matches. The CDR3 region has the DNA TGTGCCAGCAGCAAACCCGGGACAGGGCCCAAAGAGACCCAGTACTTC. This codes for CASSKPGTGPKETQYF.

This chain connects TRBV24-1 to TRBJ2-1; 10 nucleotides match TRBD1. Per the germline V gene, CDR1 is KGHDR and CDR2 is SFDVKD. V lost 1 base, J lost 7 bases, and 6 bases stayed unmatched. This CDR3 spans 16 amino acids. Written as DNA, the CDR3 is TGTGCCACCAGTGATTTAGTTAGGACAGGGGGGAATGAGCAGTTCTTC. Translation gives CATSDLVRTGGNEQFF.